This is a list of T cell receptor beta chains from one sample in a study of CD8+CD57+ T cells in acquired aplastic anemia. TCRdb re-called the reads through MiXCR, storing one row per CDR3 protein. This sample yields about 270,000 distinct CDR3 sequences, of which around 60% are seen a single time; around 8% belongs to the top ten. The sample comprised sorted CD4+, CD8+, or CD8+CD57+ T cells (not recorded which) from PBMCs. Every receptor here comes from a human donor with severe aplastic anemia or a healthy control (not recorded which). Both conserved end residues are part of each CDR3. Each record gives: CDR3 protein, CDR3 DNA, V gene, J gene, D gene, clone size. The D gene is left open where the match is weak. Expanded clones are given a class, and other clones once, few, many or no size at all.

CAWSTGGRGTEAFF,TGTGCCTGGTCTACTGGGGGGCGCGGGACTGAAGCTTTCTTT,TRBV30,TRBJ1-1,NA,few
CSASYRDRGQETQYF,TGCAGTGCTTCATACCGGGACAGGGGGCAAGAGACCCAGTACTTC,TRBV20-1,TRBJ2-5,TRBD1,NA
CASSYSGGRSVQYF,TGTGCCAGCAGTTACTCAGGGGGTAGGTCTGTGCAGTACTTC,TRBV6-2/TRBV6-3,TRBJ2-7,NA,many
CASSDRDSNYGYTF,TGTGCCAGCAGCGATAGGGACAGTAACTATGGCTACACCTTC,TRBV7-8,TRBJ1-2,TRBD1,NA
CASSVGGVYQETQYF,TGTGCCAGCAGCGTAGGGGGGGTCTATCAAGAGACCCAGTACTTC,TRBV9,TRBJ2-5,NA,many
CASSSQGGPYYEQYF,TGTGCCAGCAGCTCGCAGGGGGGACCGTACTACGAGCAGTACTTC,TRBV7-3,TRBJ2-7,NA,NA
CASSESSRSPLYGYTF,TGCGCCAGCAGTGAGTCCAGTCGCAGTCCGCTCTATGGCTACACCTTC,TRBV10-1,TRBJ1-2,NA,few
CASSLIRGTEAFF,TGTGCCAGCAGCTTAATCCGGGGGACTGAAGCTTTCTTT,TRBV7-3,TRBJ1-1,NA,many
CASSLAASRKTQYF,TGTGCCAGCAGCTTGGCGGCTAGCCGAAAGACCCAGTACTTC,TRBV5-6,TRBJ2-5,NA,NA
CASSPASGGGTGELFF,TGTGCCAGCAGCCCTGCCAGCGGGGGAGGCACCGGGGAGCTGTTTTTT,TRBV7-9,TRBJ2-2,TRBD2,NA
CATSDAGTSGLQTQYF,TGTGCCACCAGTGATGCAGGGACTAGCGGTCTGCAGACCCAGTACTTC,TRBV24-1,TRBJ2-5,TRBD2,NA
CASRRLAGGGGELFF,TGTGCCAGCAGACGACTAGCGGGGGGTGGCGGGGAGCTGTTTTTT,TRBV12-3/TRBV12-4,TRBJ2-2,TRBD2,many
CASSELTGMNTEAFF,TGTGCCAGCAGTGAATTGACAGGGATGAACACTGAAGCTTTCTTT,TRBV25-1,TRBJ1-1,TRBD1,NA
CASTGGNEQYF,TGTGCCAGCACCGGAGGGAACGAGCAGTACTTC,TRBV12-3/TRBV12-4,TRBJ2-7,NA,NA
CASSLVWERRPYNEQFF,TGTGCCAGCAGCCTCGTATGGGAGCGCCGTCCTTACAATGAGCAGTTCTTC,TRBV6-5,TRBJ2-1,NA,NA
CASSVTAPDRGSYEQYF,TGTGCCAGCAGCGTAACGGCCCCGGACAGGGGCTCCTACGAGCAGTACTTC,TRBV5-6,TRBJ2-7,TRBD1,NA
CATQSTAASRSPPGTSGANTQYF,TGTGCCACCCAATCGACAGCAGCAAGTAGGAGCCCCCCAGGGACTAGCGGGGCCAATACGCAGTATTTT,TRBV15,TRBJ2-3,TRBD2,NA
CASSEETSLYNEQFF,TGCGCCAGCAGTGAAGAGACTAGCCTGTACAATGAGCAGTTCTTC,TRBV10-2,TRBJ2-1,TRBD2,NA
CATSIGSVGEQYF,TGTGCCACCAGCATTGGGTCAGTAGGAGAGCAGTACTTC,TRBV15,TRBJ2-7,NA,once
CASSTQTGIAGQPQHF,TGTGCCAGCAGCACGCAAACTGGGATAGCCGGTCAGCCCCAGCATTTT,TRBV7-2,TRBJ1-5,NA,NA
CASSRDAANEKLFF,TGTGCCAGCAGCCGAGACGCAGCTAATGAAAAACTGTTTTTT,TRBV7-9,TRBJ1-4,NA,few
CASGDGSGGETQYF,TGTGCCAGCGGAGATGGTAGCGGGGGGGAGACCCAGTACTTC,TRBV2,TRBJ2-5,TRBD2,many
CASRGRGTQYF,TGTGCCAGCAGGGGGCGGGGGACCCAGTACTTC,TRBV2,TRBJ2-5,NA,NA
CNASRGEIWAF,TGCAATGCTAGCAGGGGCGAAATCTGGGCTTTC,TRBV20-1,TRBJ2-6,NA,NA
CASSLAPPTDTQYF,TGCGCCAGCAGCTTGGCTCCGCCAACGGATACGCAGTATTTT,TRBV5-1,TRBJ2-3,NA,NA
CASSEVDEQFF,TGCGCCAGCAGTGAGGTTGATGAGCAGTTCTTC,TRBV10-1,TRBJ2-1,NA,NA
CASSSKGGLETQYF,TGTGCCAGCAGCTCGAAAGGGGGCTTAGAGACCCAGTACTTC,TRBV7-9,TRBJ2-5,TRBD1,many
CSARDGRESGTQYF,TGCAGTGCTAGAGATGGCCGGGAGTCTGGGACCCAGTACTTC,TRBV20-1,TRBJ2-5,NA,many
CASRGGPQTLYEQYF,TGTGCCAGCAGGGGAGGACCACAAACCTTATACGAGCAGTACTTC,TRBV2,TRBJ2-7,NA,many
CASSSQGLAKETQYF,TGTGCCAGCAGCTCGCAAGGACTAGCGAAGGAGACCCAGTACTTC,TRBV9,TRBJ2-5,TRBD2,NA
CASSPWGANEKLFF,TGTGCCAGCAGTCCCTGGGGGGCAAATGAAAAACTGTTTTTT,TRBV2,TRBJ1-4,NA,NA
CASSVDQANTGELFF,TGTGCCAGCAGCGTTGATCAAGCGAACACCGGGGAGCTGTTTTTT,TRBV9,TRBJ2-2,NA,many
CASSENVRSPLHF,TGTGCCAGCAGCGAGAATGTTCGGTCACCCCTCCACTTT,TRBV11-2,TRBJ1-6,NA,few
CASSSGLRLNYGYTF,TGTGCCAGCAGCTCGGGACTCCGGCTTAACTATGGCTACACCTTC,TRBV7-2,TRBJ1-2,NA,NA
CASSVAQGVNTEAFF,TGTGCCAGCAGCGTAGCACAGGGAGTGAACACTGAAGCTTTCTTT,TRBV9,TRBJ1-1,NA,NA
CASMRANTGELFF,TGTGCCAGCATGCGCGCGAACACCGGGGAGCTGTTTTTT,TRBV9,TRBJ2-2,NA,NA
CSARATGRSTGELFF,TGCAGTGCTAGAGCGACAGGACGGTCCACCGGGGAGCTGTTTTTT,TRBV20-1,TRBJ2-2,NA,once
CASSRTGVFGGELFF,TGTGCCAGCAGCCGAACAGGGGTGTTCGGCGGGGAGCTGTTTTTT,TRBV5-6,TRBJ2-2,TRBD1,NA
CASSPGQGKGKYGYTF,TGTGCCAGCAGCCCGGGACAGGGAAAGGGGAAATATGGCTACACCTTC,TRBV6-5,TRBJ1-2,TRBD1,many
CAVFLPPTYEQCF,TGTGCCGTTTTCCTCCCGCCCACTTACGAGCAGTGCTTC,TRBV7-9,TRBJ2-7,NA,NA
CSATTGQGNNQPQHF,TGCAGTGCCACTACAGGACAGGGAAACAATCAGCCCCAGCATTTT,TRBV20-1,TRBJ1-5,TRBD1,many
CASSLVVAEDTQYF,TGTGCCAGCAGCTTAGTAGTAGCCGAAGATACCCAGTACTTC,TRBV7-2,TRBJ2-5,NA,many
CASSSTAWGRGQPQHF,TGTGCCAGTAGTTCTACCGCCTGGGGAAGGGGACAGCCCCAGCATTTT,TRBV19,TRBJ1-5,NA,NA
CSAQGQGAGDTQYF,TGCAGTGCCCAGGGACAGGGGGCCGGAGATACGCAGTATTTT,TRBV20-1,TRBJ2-3,TRBD1,NA
CASSYRGRGSTDTQYF,TGTGCCAGCAGTTACCGGGGACGAGGGAGCACAGATACGCAGTATTTT,TRBV6-5,TRBJ2-3,NA,NA